This T cell receptor beta chain was obtained from a study of human T cells and chemical hapten exposure. Trimming at V came to 3 bases and at J to 4 bases, leaving 2 bases not matched to a gene. CDR1 is SGHTA and CDR2 is FQGNSA in the germline V gene. The length of the CDR3 is 16 residues. Study observations and caveats: Those TCRs sitting above 1 in 1000 frequency stayed the same with DPC sensitization.

The library tagged each cDNA molecule with unique molecular identifiers. TCRdb re-analysed the RACE reads in MiXCR, keeping a single row per CDR3 protein. The top ten clones hold 1.4% of a sample with approximately 71,000 distinct CDR3 sequences, 11% of them seen once. To note about this clonotype: Its antigen is unidentified.

The time point was: patch test 3, about 24 weeks after DPC sensitization. The treatment here: therapeutic diphenylcyclopropenone sensitization with weekly scalp DPC. The receptor's source is a woman in her 50s with alopecia areata. Some clones in this sample may be carry-over from other donors' samples. This chain uses TRBV7-2 with TRBJ2-5; 16 bases are a match to TRBD2. This sample comprised whole blood, obtained in connection with sensitization to the hapten diphenylcyclopropenone (DPC). The CDR3 sequence: CASSLGLAGGPETQYF. The CDR3 nucleotides are TGTGCCAGCAGCTTGGGACTAGCGGGGGGGCCAGAGACCCAGTACTTC.